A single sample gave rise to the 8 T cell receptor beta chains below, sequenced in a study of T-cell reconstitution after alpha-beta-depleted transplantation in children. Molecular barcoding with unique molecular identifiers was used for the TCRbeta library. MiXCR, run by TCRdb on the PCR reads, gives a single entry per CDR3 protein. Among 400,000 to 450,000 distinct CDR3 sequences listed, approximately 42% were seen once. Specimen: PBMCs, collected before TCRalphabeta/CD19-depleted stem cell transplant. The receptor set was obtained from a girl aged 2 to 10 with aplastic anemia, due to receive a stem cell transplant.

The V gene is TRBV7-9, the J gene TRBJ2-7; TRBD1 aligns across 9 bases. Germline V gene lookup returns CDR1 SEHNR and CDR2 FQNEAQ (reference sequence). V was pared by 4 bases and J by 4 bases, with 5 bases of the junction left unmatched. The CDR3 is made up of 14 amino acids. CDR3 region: CASSYGQGIYEQYF. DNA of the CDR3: TGTGCCAGCAGCTATGGACAGGGGATTTACGAGCAGTACTTC.

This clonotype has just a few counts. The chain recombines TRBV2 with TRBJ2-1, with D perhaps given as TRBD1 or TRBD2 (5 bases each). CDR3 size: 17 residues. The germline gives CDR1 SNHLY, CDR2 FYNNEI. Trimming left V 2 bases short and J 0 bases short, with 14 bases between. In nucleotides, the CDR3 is TGTGCCAGCAGTGAATCGAGGGTGGGGACCTCCTACAATGAGCAGTTCTTC. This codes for CASSESRVGTSYNEQFF.

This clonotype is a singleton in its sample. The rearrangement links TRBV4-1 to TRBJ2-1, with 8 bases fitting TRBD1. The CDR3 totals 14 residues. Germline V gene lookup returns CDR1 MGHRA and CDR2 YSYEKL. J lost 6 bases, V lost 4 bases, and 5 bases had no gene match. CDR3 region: CASSPWTGFNEQFF. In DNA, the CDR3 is TGCGCCAGCAGCCCTTGGACAGGGTTCAATGAGCAGTTCTTC.

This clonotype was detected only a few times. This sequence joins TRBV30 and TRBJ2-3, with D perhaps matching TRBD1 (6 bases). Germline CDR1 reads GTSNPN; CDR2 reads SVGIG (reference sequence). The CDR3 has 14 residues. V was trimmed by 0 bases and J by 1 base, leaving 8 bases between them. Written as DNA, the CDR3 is TGTGCCTGGAGTGTACAGGGAGGCACAGATACGCAGTATTTT. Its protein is CAWSVQGGTDTQYF.

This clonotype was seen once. The CDR3 loop is CASSNRAGTGGNTIYF. In nucleotides, the CDR3 is TGCGCCAGCAGCAATCGAGCTGGGACAGGGGGAAACACCATATATTTT. The chain joins TRBV4-3 to TRBJ1-3; 9 bases are shared with TRBD1. The CDR3 loop spans 16 amino acids. CDR1 is LGHNA, CDR2 YSLEER, per germline. With V trimmed by 5 bases and J by 4 bases, 9 bases remained unmatched.

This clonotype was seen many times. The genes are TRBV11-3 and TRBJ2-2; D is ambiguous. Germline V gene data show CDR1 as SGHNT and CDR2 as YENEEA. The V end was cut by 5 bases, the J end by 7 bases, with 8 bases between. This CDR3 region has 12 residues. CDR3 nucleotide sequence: TGTGCCAGCAGCCGGTGGAGCGGGGAGCTGTTTTTT. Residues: CASSRWSGELFF.

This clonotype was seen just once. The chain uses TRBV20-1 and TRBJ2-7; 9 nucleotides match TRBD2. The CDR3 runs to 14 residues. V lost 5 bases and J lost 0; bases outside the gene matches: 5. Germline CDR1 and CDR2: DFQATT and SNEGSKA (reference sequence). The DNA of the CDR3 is TGCAGTGCTCCTCCTAGCGGGGTCTCCTACGAGCAGTACTTC. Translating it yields CSAPPSGVSYEQYF.

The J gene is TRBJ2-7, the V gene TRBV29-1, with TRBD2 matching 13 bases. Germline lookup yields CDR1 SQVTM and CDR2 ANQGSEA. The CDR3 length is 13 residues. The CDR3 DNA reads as TGCACCGTAGGGGGACTAGCGGGATTGGAGCAGTACTTC. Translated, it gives CTVGGLAGLEQYF.